Following are 32 T cell receptor delta chains from one sample sequenced in a study of gamma delta lymphoproliferative disorders and STAT genes (dated by TCRdb to 2016 to 2019). Library construction relied on multiplex PCR. TCRdb shows the sequencer as Illumina MiSeq. Clone calls in TCRdb were regenerated from the public reads with CATT, after which identical DNA sequences shared one row. For this sample there are about 720 delta-chain clones; about 3% appear just once. Jointly, the top ten make up 90% to 96% of the sample. For TCR sequencing, genomic DNA was taken from peripheral blood mononuclear cells isolated from both patients and controls. Sequencing was carried out using blood. The receptor set was obtained from a human donor with gamma-delta T-cell large granular lymphocyte leukemia.

With respect to this clone: TCRdb assigns this DNA the protein of a much larger clone, which departs from its translation at residue 12; this likely reflects a read error, and the protein shown comes from translating the DNA. This sequence joins TRDV1 and TRDJ1; either TRDD2 or TRDD3 may supply D (7 bases each). The CDR3 sequence is 26 residues long. The V end lost 2 bases, the J end lost 1 base, and 44 bases lay between the germline ends. The germline CDR1 and CDR2 sequences are TSWWSYY and QGS. In DNA form, the CDR3 reads TGTGCTCTTGGGGAAGGAGGGTTCTTCCTAGTACTGAGAGTACTGGGGTCAGGGGGTGGCACCGATAAACTCATCTTT. Its translation: CALGEGGFFLVLRVLGSGGGTDKLIF.

This clone was observed a few times. A far larger clone is only one base removed, so a read error is likely. Other DNA sequences from this sample encode an identical CDR3 as well. This sequence joins TRDV2 and TRDJ1; 11 bases align to TRDD3. The CDR3 has 17 residues. The V gene's germline CDR1 is GEAIGNYY and CDR2 EKD. CDR3 DNA sequence: TGTGCCTGTGACCCCGTACTGGGGGATAGGTACACCGACAAACTCATCTTT. Its translation: CACDPVLGDRYTDKLIF.

On this clone: The amino acid sequence in TCRdb belongs to a much larger clone and departs from this DNA's translation at residue 17, likely a sequencing read error; the sequence shown is translated from the DNA. The V call is TRDV2, the J call TRDJ1; 8 bases agree with TRDD3. The end of the DNA aligns better with TRDJ2, so the J call may be wrong. CDR1 GEAIGNYY and CDR2 EKD come from the germline V gene. This CDR3 region has 18 residues. The CDR3 DNA reads as TGTGCCTGTGACACCGTAGGGCTGGGGGAAAACGGGGCCGATAAACTCTTCTTT. It encodes CACDTVGLGENGADKLFF.

This clone was detected a few times. The TCRdb protein comes from a much larger clone and disagrees with this DNA's translation at residue 10, likely due to a read error; the protein given here is derived from the DNA. The same CDR3 can be traced to other DNA sequences in this sample. V is TRDV2 and J is TRDJ3; perhaps D is TRDD2 or TRDD3 (5 bases each). CDR1 and CDR2 (germline): GEAIGNYY, EKD. Trimming stripped 0 bases from V and 0 bases from J, with 17 bases between. This CDR3 has 20 amino acids. The CDR3 loop reads CACDTSGGHLLSWDTRQMFF. DNA of the CDR3: TGTGCCTGTGACACCTCCGGGGGTCACCTTCTCTCCTGGGACACCCGACAGATGTTTTTC.

This clone is classed as medium-sized. The protein held in TCRdb is that of a much larger clone and does not match this DNA's translation at residue 19, likely because of a read error; the protein shown is translated from the DNA. Other nucleotide sequences from this sample produce the same CDR3. The chain joins TRDV2 to TRDJ1, with 8 bases identical to TRDD3. The CDR3 runs 21 residues. Germline values: CDR1 GEAIGNYY, CDR2 EKD. Here the CDR3 reads CACDSILGALRRSPNTDKPIF. As DNA, the CDR3 is TGTGCCTGTGACTCAATACTGGGGGCCCTCCGGCGATCCCCGAACACCGATAAACCCATCTTT.

There are a few counts of this clone. The protein given by TCRdb reflects a much larger clone and differs at residues 4 and 12 from this DNA's translation, likely from a read error; the protein shown is the DNA's translation. The chain combines TRDV2 with TRDJ1; 8 bases match TRDD3. The CDR3 runs to 21 residues. The germline V gene has CDR1 GEAIGNYY and CDR2 EKD. V lost 5 bases, J lost 0 bases, and 25 bases stayed unmatched. CDR3 protein: CACVSILGALRQSPNTDKLIF. The CDR3 DNA is TGTGCCTGTGTCTCAATACTGGGGGCCCTCCGGCAATCCCCGAACACCGATAAACTCATCTTT.

A word on this clone: A read error likely explains this, since a far larger clone differs by one base. The sample holds other DNA sequences that translate to the same CDR3. The chain carries TRDV1 and TRDJ1, with D perhaps assigned TRDD2 or TRDD3 (7 bases each). CDR3 length: 26 amino acids. Deletions cut 3 bases from V and 1 base from J, with 45 bases between. CDR1 and CDR2 (germline): TSWWSYY, QGS. The CDR3 region is CALGEGGFFLVPRVLGSGGGTDKLIF. The CDR3 DNA is TGTGCTCTTGGGGAGGGAGGGTTCTTCCTAGTACCGAGAGTACTGGGGTCAGGGGGTGGCACCGATAAACTCATCTTT.

By sample share, this clone is medium-sized. The TCRdb protein, from a much larger clone, departs from this DNA's translation at residue 11, likely by read error; the protein shown derives from the DNA. V usage is TRDV2 and J usage is TRDJ1; 8 nucleotides agree with TRDD3. The J segment lost 3 bases and the V segment lost 0 bases, leaving 14 bases of the junction unmatched. This CDR3 contains 18 residues. Germline assignment: CDR1 GEAIGNYY and CDR2 EKD. The CDR3 DNA sequence: TGTGCCTGTGACACCGTAGGGCTGGGGGAAGACGGGGCCGATAAACTCATCTTT. Translated, it gives CACDTVGLGEDGADKLIF.

With respect to this clone: The same CDR3 also results from other DNA sequences found in this sample. Written as DNA, the CDR3 is TGTGCCTGTGACACCGTAGGGCTGGGGGATACCAGGGGCGATAAACTCATCTTT. It translates to CACDTVGLGDTRGDKLIF. This sequence joins TRDV2 and TRDJ1, with TRDD3 matching 11 bases. The CDR3 is 18 residues long. Germline CDR1 and CDR2: GEAIGNYY and EKD. The V and J ends lost 0 bases and 4 bases, in that order; junction bases with no gene match: 12.

This clone came up many times. The rearrangement joins TRDV2 to TRDJ1, with TRDD3 matching over 7 bases. The CDR3 contains 22 residues. Germline CDR1 reads GEAIGNYY; CDR2 reads EKD. V lost 0 bases, J lost 0 bases, and 24 bases stayed unmatched. The CDR3 bases are TGTGCCTGTGACACCGTAGGGCTGGGGGCCCTCCGGCGATCCCCGAACACCGATAAACTCATCTTT. Translation gives CACDTVGLGALRRSPNTDKLIF.

This clone has a handful of counts. The likely explanation is a read error, given a far larger clone one base away. The sample has other DNA sequences that encode this CDR3 too. For the CDR3, the DNA is TGTGCCTGTGACACCGTAGGGCTGGGTGAAAACGGGGCCGATAAACTCATCTTT. This translates into CACDTVGLGENGADKLIF. This chain links TRDV2 with TRDJ1, with a tentative D call TRDD3 (5 bases). Trimming cost V 0 bases and J 3 bases, with 22 bases left between them. Looked up from germline, CDR1 is GEAIGNYY and CDR2 is EKD. The CDR3 length is 18 residues.

By proportion, this clone is medium-sized. The likely explanation is a read error, given a far larger clone one base away. This same CDR3 is encoded by further DNA sequences in the sample. This chain links TRDV2 with TRDJ1; 8 bases map to TRDD3. The CDR3 contains 21 residues. The germline CDR1 and CDR2 sequences are GEAIGNYY and EKD. The V segment lost 3 bases and the J segment 0 bases; nucleotides outside the gene matches: 23. The CDR3: CACDSILGALRRSPNTDKLIF. In nucleotides, the CDR3 is TGTGCCTGTGACTCAATACTGGGGGCCCTCCGACGATCCCCGAACACCGATAAACTCATCTTT.

This clone was counted at least ten times. V and J are TRDV2 and TRDJ3; 10 bases fit TRDD3. The CDR3 loop spans 22 amino acids. The V and J ends lost 0 bases and 2 bases, in that order; junction bases with no gene match: 15. Germline CDR1 GEAIGNYY, CDR2 EKD. The CDR3 is CACDTGYPTGGLVPWDTRQMFF. CDR3 in DNA: TGTGCCTGTGACACCGGATACCCTACTGGGGGATTAGTCCCCTGGGACACCCGACAGATGTTTTTC.

This clone was found many times. The chain joins TRDV2 to TRDJ1, with TRDD3 matching 10 bases. Germline V gene lookup returns CDR1 GEAIGNYY and CDR2 EKD. Trimming removed 7 bases from V and 3 bases from J; junction bases left unmatched: 16. The CDR3 is 17 amino acids. The CDR3 coding sequence is TGTGCCTGCCACCCACTGGGGGATCCCGGGGGCCCCGATAAACTCATCTTT. Encoded protein: CACHPLGDPGGPDKLIF.

This clone was observed many times. This probably arose from a read error, given a far larger clone one base away. This sample also contains other DNA sequences that code for the same CDR3. This chain joins TRDV2 and TRDJ1, with 8 bases matching TRDD3. CDR1 and CDR2 (germline): GEAIGNYY, EKD. This CDR3 contains 21 residues. The J segment lost 0 bases and the V segment lost 3 bases, leaving 23 bases of the junction unmatched. CDR3 protein: CACDSILGALRRSPNTDKLIF. The CDR3 DNA reads TGTGCCTGTGACTCAATACTGGGGGCCCTCCGGCGATCTCCGAACACCGATAAACTCATCTTT.

Only a few counts were recorded for this clone. This likely stems from a read error, as it lies one base from a far larger clone. In the same sample, other DNA sequences code for this CDR3. The chain recombines TRDV1 with TRDJ1; either TRDD2 or TRDD3 may supply D (7 bases each). Trimming shortened V by 2 bases and J by 2 bases, and 45 bases separated the two germline ends. This CDR3 region has 26 residues. Germline V gene data show CDR1 as TSWWSYY and CDR2 as QGS. CDR3 amino acids: CALGEGGFFLVPRVLGSGGGTDKLIF. For the CDR3, the DNA is TGTGCTCTTGGGGAAGGAGGGTTCTTCCTAGTACCGAGAGTACTGGGGTCAGGGGGTGGTACCGATAAACTCATCTTT.

This clone has a handful of counts. It is likely a read error: a sequence one base away is far more abundant. This CDR3 is also generated by other DNA sequences in the sample. The chain is built from TRDV2 and TRDJ1, with 9 bases fitting TRDD3. Germline V gives CDR1 GEAIGNYY, CDR2 EKD. This CDR3 spans 17 amino acids. CDR3 protein: CACDTLTGGLNTDKLIF. For the CDR3, the DNA is TGTGCTTGTGACACTCTTACTGGGGGACTGAACACCGATAAACTCATCTTT.

The assigned J gene is TRDJ1, but the V gene is uncalled; the table assigns TRDD3, which was not confirmed against the DNA. The CDR3 is 17 amino acids. Here the CDR3 reads CACDLVLGAQYTDKLIF. Written as DNA, the CDR3 is TGTGCCTGTGACTTAGTACTGGGGGCCCAGTACACCGATAAACTCATCTTT.

A remark on this clone: TCRdb's entry gives the protein of a much larger clone, which mismatches this DNA's translation at residue 19, likely from a read error; the protein reported here is translated from the DNA. The chain is built from TRDV1 and TRDJ1; D could derive from TRDD2 or TRDD3 (7 bases each). V was pared by 2 bases and J by 1 base, with 44 bases between. CDR1 and CDR2 from the germline V gene are TSWWSYY and QGS. The length of the CDR3 is 26 residues. The CDR3 coding sequence is TGTGCTCTTGGGGAAGGAGGGTTCTTCCTAGTACCGAGAGTACTGGGGTCAGGGAGTGGCACCGATAAACTCATCTTT. Protein product: CALGEGGFFLVPRVLGSGSGTDKLIF.

V usage is TRDV2 and J usage is TRDJ1; D possibly corresponds to TRDD1 (5 bases). Trimming took off 3 bases at V and 4 bases at J, with 17 bases between the two ends. Germline CDR1 is GEAIGNYY and CDR2 is EKD. CDR3 size: 15 residues. The CDR3 spells CACDPVQILVDKLIF. The CDR3 coding sequence is TGTGCCTGTGACCCCGTACAAATACTTGTCGATAAACTCATCTTT.

About this clone itself: A much larger clone differs from this one at a single base, so this may be a read error. The CDR3 bases are TGTGCCTGTGACACCGTCCTGGGGCGGACCCGGGACACCCGACAGATGTTTTTC. Translation gives CACDTVLGRTRDTRQMFF. The J gene is TRDJ3, the V gene TRDV2; a possible D gene is TRDD3 (6 bases). This CDR3 has 18 residues. Germline assignment: CDR1 GEAIGNYY and CDR2 EKD. Between the trimmed V and J ends, which lost 0 bases and 5 bases, there was a span of 16 bases.

This clone was recorded a few times. A read error likely explains this, since a far larger clone differs by one base. The chain links TRDV2 to TRDJ1, with D hard to call. CDR1 GEAIGNYY and CDR2 EKD come from the germline V gene. CDR3 size: 15 residues. CDR3 sequence (DNA): TGTGCCCGTGACACCTTAGGCACTGACACCGATAAACTCATCTTT. Translated, it gives CARDTLGTDTDKLIF.

This clone was counted a few times. This is likely an artifact of a read error, given a far larger clone one base away. Within the sample, other DNA sequences also encode this same CDR3. This sequence joins TRDV2 and TRDJ1; 9 bases fit TRDD3. This CDR3 has 17 amino acids. With V trimmed by 1 base and J by 0 bases, 8 bases remained unmatched. Germline CDR1 and CDR2: GEAIGNYY and EKD. CDR3 DNA sequence: TGTGCCTGTGACACTCTCACTGGGGGACTGAACACCGATAAACTCATCTTT. This gives the protein CACDTLTGGLNTDKLIF.

With respect to this clone: A much larger clone sits a single nucleotide away, making a read error possible. Other DNA sequences in the sample encode the same CDR3. The chain uses TRDV2 and TRDJ1; TRDD3 aligns across 8 bases. The germline V gene encodes CDR1 GEAIGNYY and CDR2 EKD. This CDR3 spans 18 amino acids. The chain's CDR3 is CACDTVGLGENGADKLIF. In DNA, the CDR3 is TGTGCTTGTGACACCGTAGGGCTGGGGGAAAACGGAGCCGATAAACTCATCTTT.

By sample fraction, this clone is medium-sized. The protein that TCRdb holds for this DNA derives from a much larger clone and differs from the translated DNA at residue 9, which likely indicates a read error; the protein shown here is translated from the DNA. The rearrangement links TRDV2 to TRDJ1; unclear D gene. V was pared by 0 bases and J by 3 bases, with 22 bases between. CDR1 and CDR2 from the germline V gene are GEAIGNYY and EKD. This CDR3 contains 18 residues. The CDR3 protein is CACDTVGLEENGADKLIF. CDR3 in DNA: TGTGCCTGTGACACCGTAGGGCTGGAGGAAAACGGGGCCGATAAACTCATCTTT.

This clone counts as medium-sized (0.01 to 0.1%). TCRdb shows a much larger clone's protein in place of this DNA's translation, and the two differ at residue 14, likely through a read error; the protein shown is translated from the DNA. This chain connects TRDV2 to TRDJ3; D is perhaps TRDD3 (6 bases). The germline CDR1 and CDR2 sequences are GEAIGNYY and EKD. The CDR3 is 20 amino acids. CDR3 residues: CACDTSGGHPLSWNTRQMFF. Written as DNA, the CDR3 is TGTGCCTGTGACACCTCCGGGGGACACCCTCTCTCCTGGAACACCCGACAGATGTTTTTC.

This clone is medium-sized. One base separates it from a far larger clone, so it is likely a read error. Other DNA sequences of this sample code for an identical CDR3. DNA for the CDR3: TGTGCCTGTGACTCAATATTGGGGGCCCTCCGGCGATCCCCGAACACCGATAAACTCATCTTT. Amino acid sequence: CACDSILGALRRSPNTDKLIF. The chain couples TRDV2 to TRDJ1, with D possibly TRDD3 on 6 matching bases. The CDR3 is made up of 21 amino acids. In germline, CDR1 is GEAIGNYY, CDR2 EKD. V shed 3 bases and J shed 0 bases, with 31 bases lying between them.

This clone occurred many times. This DNA's translation and the protein TCRdb lists, from a much larger clone, do not match at residue 15, likely due to a read error; the protein shown is translated from the DNA. The genes are TRDV2 and TRDJ1; 8 bases are shared with TRDD3. The germline V gene has CDR1 GEAIGNYY and CDR2 EKD. The CDR3 spans 18 residues. CDR3 nucleotide sequence: TGTGCCTGTGACACCGTAGGGCTGGGGGAAAACGGGGCCGATAGACTCATCTTT. This sequence encodes CACDTVGLGENGADRLIF.

Ten or more counts support this clone. The chain recombines TRDV1 with TRDJ1; 10 bases agree with TRDD3. The CDR3 contains 21 residues. V lost 0 bases, J lost 8 bases, and 24 bases stayed unmatched. Looked up from germline, CDR1 is TSWWSYY and CDR2 is QGS. The DNA of the CDR3 is TGTGCTCTTGGGGAACTACCCGGCCGACTACCTACTGGGGGATCCGAGTGGAAACTCATCTTT. This codes for CALGELPGRLPTGGSEWKLIF.

This clone is termed medium-sized (0.01 to 0.1%). A far larger clone is off by one base, so a read error is likely. This same CDR3 is encoded by further DNA sequences in the sample. V is TRDV2 and J is TRDJ1; a weak D match, TRDD3 (5 bases). With 0 bases removed from V and 3 bases from J, the gap between germline ends came to 22 bases. The CDR3 totals 18 residues. Germline V gene data show CDR1 as GEAIGNYY and CDR2 as EKD. CDR3 region: CACDTVGLGENGADKLIF. CDR3 DNA sequence: TGTGCCTGTGACACCGTAGGGCTGGGAGAAAACGGGGCCGATAAACTCATCTTT.

Judged by abundance, this clone is medium-sized. A single base is all that separates this from a far larger clone, so a read error is likely. J is TRDJ3 and V is TRDV2, with D possibly matching TRDD3 (6 bases). This CDR3 comprises 20 residues. Trimming shortened V by 0 bases and J by 2 bases, and 19 bases separated the two germline ends. Germline V gene sequence: CDR1 GEAIGNYY, CDR2 EKD. The CDR3 reads CACDTSGGHPLPWDTRQMFF. The CDR3 DNA reads TGTGCCTGTGACACCTCCGGGGGACACCCTCTCCCCTGGGACACCCGACAGATGTTTTTC.

As concerns this clone: This DNA's translation and the protein TCRdb lists, from a much larger clone, do not match at residue 11, likely due to a read error; the protein shown is translated from the DNA. This chain links TRDV2 with TRDJ3; D might be TRDD3 (6 bases). CDR1 and CDR2 (germline): GEAIGNYY, EKD. There are 20 residues in the CDR3. With 0 bases removed from V and 0 bases from J, the gap between germline ends came to 17 bases. The CDR3 loop is CACDTSGGHPHSWDTRQMFF. For the CDR3, the DNA is TGTGCCTGTGACACCTCCGGGGGACACCCTCACTCCTGGGACACCCGACAGATGTTTTTC.